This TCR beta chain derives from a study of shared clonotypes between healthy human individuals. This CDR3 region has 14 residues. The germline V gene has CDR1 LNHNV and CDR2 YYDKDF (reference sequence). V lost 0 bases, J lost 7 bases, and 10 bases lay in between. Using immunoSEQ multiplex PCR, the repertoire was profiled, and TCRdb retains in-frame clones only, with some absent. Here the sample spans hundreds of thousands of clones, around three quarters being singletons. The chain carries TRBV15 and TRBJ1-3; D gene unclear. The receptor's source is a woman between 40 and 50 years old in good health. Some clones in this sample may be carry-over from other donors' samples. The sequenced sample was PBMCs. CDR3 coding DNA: TGTGCCACCAGCAGAGATCGGGGTTTGAACACCATATATTTT. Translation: CATSRDRGLNTIYF.